The clone carrying this T cell receptor beta chain was counted at least ten times. This entry comes from a study of T cells in Graves' hyperthyroidism and ophthalmopathy. Amplified regions were TCR beta CDR3 sequences from RNA transcripts. First-round RT-PCR of the TCR CDR3 relied on the HTBI primer set. TCRdb fed the multiplex PCR reads into MiXCR, producing one record per CDR3 protein. Counted here are some 490,000 distinct CDR3 sequences, about 22% occurring once; the ten biggest clones make up less than 65%. The V and J ends lost 5 bases and 5 bases, in that order; junction bases with no gene match: 14. Germline V gives CDR1 MDHEN, CDR2 SYDVKM. This CDR3 comprises 16 residues.

The receptor comes from a woman aged 70-85 years with Graves' ophthalmopathy. The chain uses TRBV28 and TRBJ2-7; 8 bases match TRBD1. The sequenced sample consisted of blood. The CDR3 DNA reads TGTGCCAGCAGTCCAAGACAGGGGAAGTTAGGAGACGAGCAGTACTTC. Protein: CASSPRQGKLGDEQYF.